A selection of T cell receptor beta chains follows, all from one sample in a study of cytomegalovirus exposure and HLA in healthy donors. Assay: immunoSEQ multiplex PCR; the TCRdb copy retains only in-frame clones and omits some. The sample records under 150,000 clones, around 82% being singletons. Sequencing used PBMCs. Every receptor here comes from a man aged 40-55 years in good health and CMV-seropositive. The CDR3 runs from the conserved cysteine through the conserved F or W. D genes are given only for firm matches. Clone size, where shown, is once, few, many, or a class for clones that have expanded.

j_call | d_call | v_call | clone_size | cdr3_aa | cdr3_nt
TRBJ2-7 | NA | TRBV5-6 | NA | CASSLGQGLYYEQYF | TGTGCCAGCAGCTTGGGTCAGGGGTTGTACTACGAGCAGTACTTC
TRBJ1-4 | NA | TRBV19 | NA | CASSMTGDEKLFF | TGTGCCAGTAGTATGACGGGAGATGAAAAACTGTTTTTT
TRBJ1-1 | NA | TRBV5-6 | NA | CASSLDGNSAFF | TGTGCCAGCAGCTTGGACGGGAACTCTGCTTTCTTT
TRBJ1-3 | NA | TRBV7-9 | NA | CASSFPQSPSLSGNTIYF | TGTGCCAGCAGCTTCCCGCAGTCACCTTCCCTCTCTGGAAACACCATATATTTT
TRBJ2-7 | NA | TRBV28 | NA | CASTEGVTFSYEQYF | TGTGCCAGCACCGAAGGGGTTACCTTTTCCTACGAGCAGTACTTC
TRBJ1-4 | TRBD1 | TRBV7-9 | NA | CASSLGQGARVEKLFF | TGTGCCAGCAGCTTAGGACAGGGGGCTAGAGTTGAAAAACTGTTTTTT
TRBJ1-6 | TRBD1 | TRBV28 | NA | CASNLKTGASYNSPLHF | TGTGCCAGCAACTTGAAGACAGGGGCATCCTATAATTCACCCCTCCACTTT
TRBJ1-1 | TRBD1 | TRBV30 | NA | CAWSLTRGTEAFF | TGTGCCTGGAGTCTAACCAGGGGGACTGAAGCTTTCTTT
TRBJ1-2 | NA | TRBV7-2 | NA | CASSTTPIVGGYTF | TGTGCCAGCAGCACGACACCCATCGTGGGTGGCTACACCTTC
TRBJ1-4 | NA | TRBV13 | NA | CASSLGHPRGEKLFF | TGTGCCAGCAGCTTAGGACACCCTAGGGGTGAAAAACTGTTTTTT
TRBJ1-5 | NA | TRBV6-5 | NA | CASSTAGGGQPQHF | TGTGCCAGCAGTACCGCGGGGGGGGGTCAGCCCCAGCATTTT
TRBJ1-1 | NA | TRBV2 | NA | CASGIGVGTEAFF | TGTGCCAGCGGGATAGGGGTAGGCACTGAAGCTTTCTTT
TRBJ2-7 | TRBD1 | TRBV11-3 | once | CASSRDRGYEQYF | TGTGCCAGCAGCCGGGACAGGGGCTACGAGCAGTACTTC
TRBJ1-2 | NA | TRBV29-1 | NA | CSATPGGWNGYTF | TGCAGCGCAACACCGGGGGGGTGGAATGGCTACACCTTC
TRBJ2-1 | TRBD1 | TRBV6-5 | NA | CASSSPRTGLLDEQFF | TGTGCCAGCAGTTCCCCAAGGACAGGATTGTTGGATGAGCAGTTCTTC
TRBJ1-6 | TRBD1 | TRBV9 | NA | CASSVSGGLNSPLHF | TGTGCCAGCAGCGTATCAGGGGGCCTAAATTCACCCCTCCACTTT
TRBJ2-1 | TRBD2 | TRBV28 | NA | CASSSPAGGRDEQFF | TGTGCCAGCAGTTCACCAGCGGGGGGCCGAGATGAGCAGTTCTTC
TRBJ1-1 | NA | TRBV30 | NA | CAWGGRNTEAFF | TGTGCCTGGGGAGGCAGGAACACTGAAGCTTTCTTT
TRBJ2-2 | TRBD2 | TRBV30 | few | CAWSSGSLTGELFF | TGTGCCTGGTCTAGCGGGAGTTTGACCGGGGAGCTGTTTTTT
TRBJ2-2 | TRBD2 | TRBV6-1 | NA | CAHSGRGTGELFF | TGTGCCCATAGCGGGAGAGGCACCGGGGAGCTGTTTTTT
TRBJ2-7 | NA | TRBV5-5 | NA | CANSPVPKRGSPYEQYF | TGTGCCAACTCGCCTGTACCAAAAAGGGGGTCCCCCTACGAGCAGTACTTC
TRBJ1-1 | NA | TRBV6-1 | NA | CASSSPGTEAFF | TGTGCCAGCAGTAGCCCCGGCACTGAAGCTTTCTTT
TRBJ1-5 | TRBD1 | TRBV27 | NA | CASRSIQGARQPQHF | TGTGCCAGCAGATCCATACAGGGGGCGCGGCAGCCCCAGCATTTT
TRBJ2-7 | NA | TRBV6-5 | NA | CASSYSRPGANEQYF | TGTGCCAGCAGTTACTCCAGGCCAGGGGCAAACGAGCAGTACTTC
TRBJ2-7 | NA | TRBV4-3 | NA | CASSQVHSDLPYEQYF | TGCGCCAGCAGCCAAGTTCACAGTGATCTACCCTACGAGCAGTACTTC
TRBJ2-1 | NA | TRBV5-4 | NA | CASSRSDEQFF | TGTGCCAGCAGCCGTTCCGATGAGCAGTTCTTC
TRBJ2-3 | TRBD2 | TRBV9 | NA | CASSQKVGLLTDTQYF | TGTGCCAGCAGCCAAAAAGTGGGACTACTCACAGATACGCAGTATTTT
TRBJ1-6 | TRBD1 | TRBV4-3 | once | CASSLQGGGDSPLHF | TGCGCCAGCAGTCTACAGGGGGGCGGGGATTCACCCCTCCACTTT
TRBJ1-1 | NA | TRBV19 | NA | CASSIQGTNTEAFF | TGTGCCAGTAGTATTCAGGGAACCAACACTGAAGCTTTCTTT
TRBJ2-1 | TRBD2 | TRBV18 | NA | CASSPRTSGAADSSYNEQFF | TGTGCCAGCTCACCAAGGACTAGCGGGGCGGCGGACAGCTCCTACAATGAGCAGTTCTTC
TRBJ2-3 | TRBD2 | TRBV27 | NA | CASSLLAGGPLYTQYF | TGTGCCAGCAGTTTACTAGCGGGAGGGCCTTTGTATACGCAGTATTTT
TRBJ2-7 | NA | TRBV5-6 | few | CASSLGGYGEQYF | TGTGCCAGCAGCTTGGGAGGGTACGGCGAGCAGTACTTC
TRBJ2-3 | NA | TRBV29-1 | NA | CSVPKPPDTQYF | TGCAGCGTTCCGAAGCCACCAGATACGCAGTATTTT
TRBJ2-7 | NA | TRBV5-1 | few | CASSYTGSAYEQYF | TGCGCCAGCAGCTATACAGGGAGCGCCTACGAGCAGTACTTC
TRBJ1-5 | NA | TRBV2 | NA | CASSGGTVDYNQPQHF | TGTGCCAGCAGCGGGGGGACGGTAGATTACAATCAGCCCCAGCATTTT
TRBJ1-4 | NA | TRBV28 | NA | CASSLTVPRESSGLNEKLFF | TGTGCCAGCAGTTTAACAGTACCCAGGGAATCTTCCGGATTGAATGAAAAACTGTTTTTT
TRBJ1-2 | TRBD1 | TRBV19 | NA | CASSIGGGNYGYTF | TGTGCCAGTAGTATAGGAGGGGGCAACTATGGCTACACCTTC
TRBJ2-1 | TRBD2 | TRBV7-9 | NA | CASSLRGSGGARSYNEQFF | TGTGCCAGCTCCCTGAGGGGTAGCGGGGGGGCCCGATCCTACAATGAGCAGTTCTTC
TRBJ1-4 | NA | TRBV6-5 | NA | CASSLTGSNEKLFF | TGTGCCAGCAGCCTGACAGGTAGCAATGAAAAACTGTTTTTT
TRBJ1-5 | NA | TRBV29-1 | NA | CSVSQGINQPQHF | TGCAGCGTTTCTCAGGGAATCAATCAGCCCCAGCATTTT
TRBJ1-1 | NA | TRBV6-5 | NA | CASSRGLGTEAFF | TGTGCCAGCAGCCGGGGGTTGGGCACTGAAGCTTTCTTT
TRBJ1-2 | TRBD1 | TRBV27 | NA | CASSSIQGSGYGYTF | TGTGCCAGCAGTTCGATACAGGGGAGCGGGTATGGCTACACCTTC
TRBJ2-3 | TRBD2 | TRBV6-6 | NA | CASISGGALLSDTQYF | TGTGCCAGCATTAGCGGGGGGGCCCTCTTATCAGATACGCAGTATTTT
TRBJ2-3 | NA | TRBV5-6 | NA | CASTNWGGSGYTQYF | TGTGCCAGCACCAATTGGGGTGGTAGCGGTTATACGCAGTATTTT
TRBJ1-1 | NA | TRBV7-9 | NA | CASSLAGGGIGEAFF | TGTGCCAGCAGCTTAGCTGGCGGGGGCATAGGTGAAGCTTTCTTT
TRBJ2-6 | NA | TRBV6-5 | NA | CASSFIGSGANVLTF | TGTGCCAGCAGTTTCATCGGGTCTGGGGCCAACGTCCTGACTTTC
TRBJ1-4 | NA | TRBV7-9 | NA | CASSLAGAEKLFF | TGTGCCAGCAGCTTAGCGGGAGCAGAAAAACTGTTTTTT
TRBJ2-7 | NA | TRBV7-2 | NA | CASSQGGEQYF | TGTGCCAGCAGCCAGGGGGGTGAGCAGTACTTC
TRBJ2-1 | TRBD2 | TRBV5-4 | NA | CASSVGTSGYNEQFF | TGTGCCAGCAGCGTAGGGACTAGCGGCTACAATGAGCAGTTCTTC
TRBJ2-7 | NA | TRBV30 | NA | CAWSDHTIVSEQYF | TGTGCCTGGAGTGATCATACTATAGTATCCGAGCAGTACTTC